Following are 21 T cell receptor beta chains from one sample sequenced in a study of shared clonotypes between healthy human individuals. CD8 cells classed as naive were CD45RO-negative and positively selected for CCR7, excluding terminally differentiated effector memory CD45RA+ cells. Generated by immunoSEQ multiplex PCR, the TCRdb table keeps only in-frame clones and is missing some. Altogether more than 500,000 clones are present, approximately 95% being singletons, with the ten largest covering about 0.11%. The sample consisted of naive CD8+ T cells sorted from blood. The receptors here all came from a woman under 40 in good health.

The rearrangement links TRBV19 to TRBJ2-4, with TRBD2 matching over 8 bases. CDR3 length: 18 amino acids. Unmatched junction bases numbered 15, after V lost 5 bases and J lost 3 bases. The germline V gene encodes CDR1 LNHDA and CDR2 SQIVND (reference sequence). CDR3 sequence (DNA): TGTGCCAGTAGTCCAGGATGGAGCGGGAGAGGCGACAAAAACATTCAGTACTTC. This codes for CASSPGWSGRGDKNIQYF.

The chain has TRBV11-3 and TRBJ1-2; D is uncertain. CDR1 and CDR2 (germline): SGHNT, YENEEA. The V and J ends lost 5 bases and 4 bases respectively, with 11 bases between them. The CDR3 runs to 13 residues. CDR3 DNA sequence: TGTGCCAGCAGCCTCGGAAAGACCTATGGCTACACCTTC. Translation gives CASSLGKTYGYTF.

The rearrangement links TRBV2 to TRBJ1-3, with unresolved D. V lost 6 bases and J 4 bases, leaving 10 bases between the germline ends. The CDR3 runs to 13 residues. Germline values: CDR1 SNHLY, CDR2 FYNNEI. CDR3: CASREHGGNTIYF. The CDR3 DNA is TGTGCCAGCAGGGAACATGGAGGAAACACCATATATTTT.

This rearrangement joins TRBV6-5 to TRBJ1-5, with a possible D match to TRBD1 (5 bases). Looked up from germline, CDR1 is MNHEY and CDR2 is SVGAGI. The V end was cut by 4 bases, the J end by 5 bases, with 12 bases between. This CDR3 spans 14 amino acids. As DNA, the CDR3 is TGTGCCAGCAGTTTCAGGAGGGGTGATCAGCCCCAGCATTTT. Translated, it gives CASSFRRGDQPQHF.

This chain links TRBV5-1 with TRBJ2-3; D might be TRBD1 or TRBD2, each matching 5 bases. This CDR3 is built from 17 residues. The V end lost 3 bases, the J end lost 1 base, and 18 bases lay between the germline ends. Germline-derived CDR1 and CDR2 are SGHRS and YFSETQ. CDR3 sequence (DNA): TGCGCCAGCAGCTACCCCTTATCTCGGGACGGCACAGATACGCAGTATTTT. It specifies CASSYPLSRDGTDTQYF.

V and J are TRBV27 and TRBJ2-7, with 10 nucleotides matching TRBD2. Germline V gene sequence: CDR1 MNHEY, CDR2 SMNVEV (reference sequence). J was trimmed by 5 bases and V by 5 bases; bases with no gene match: 6. This CDR3 has 14 amino acids. CDR3 in DNA: TGTGCCAGCAGTCTGATAGCGGGAGGCCACGAGCAGTACTTC. This translates into CASSLIAGGHEQYF.

The chain joins TRBV13 to TRBJ1-3, with 7 bases identical to TRBD1. The CDR3 has 14 residues. The germline V gene encodes CDR1 PRHDT and CDR2 FYEKMQ (reference sequence). V trimming: 5 bases; J trimming: 2 bases; junction bases outside the gene matches: 3. The CDR3 sequence is CASSEDRAGNTIYF. The CDR3 DNA follows: TGTGCCAGCAGCGAAGACAGGGCTGGAAACACCATATATTTT.

The genes are TRBV6-5 and TRBJ1-6; TRBD1 is a possible D gene (5 bases). Trimming pared 0 bases from V and 8 bases from J, leaving 14 bases between. The CDR3 extends over 16 amino acids. From germline, CDR1 is MNHEY and CDR2 SVGAGI. The CDR3 here is CASSYSPGRAYSPLHF. The CDR3 DNA reads as TGTGCCAGCAGTTACTCCCCAGGGAGGGCGTATTCACCCCTCCACTTT.

The chain links TRBV5-6 to TRBJ1-1; TRBD1 matches 7 bases. With 3 bases clipped from V and 9 bases from J, the junction kept 11 bases outside the gene matches. CDR3 length: 14 residues. CDR1 is SGHDT and CDR2 is YYEEEE in the germline V gene. The CDR3 DNA sequence: TGTGCCAGCAGCTGGGGGACAGCGGGGCCTCAAGCTTTCTTT. This gives the protein CASSWGTAGPQAFF.

Regarding this clone: The sample has other DNA sequences that encode this CDR3 too. The V and J genes are TRBV5-4 and TRBJ2-7, with D hard to call. The ends were cut back, 0 bases at V and 4 bases at J, with 8 bases in the middle. The germline gives CDR1 SGHNT, CDR2 YYREEE (reference sequence). This CDR3 region has 13 residues. CDR3 nucleotide sequence: TGTGCCAGCAGCTTGGGGTCAGATTACGAGCAGTACTTC. The encoded protein is CASSLGSDYEQYF.

This sequence joins TRBV6-1 and TRBJ2-7; D is possibly TRBD2 (6 bases). V lost 6 bases and J lost 0, with 15 bases in between. CDR1 and CDR2 from the germline V gene are MNHNS and SASEGT. This CDR3 is 15 amino acids long. The CDR3 DNA reads TGTGCCAGCAGAGGACTAAACCTTCTCTCCTACGAGCAGTACTTC. Amino acid sequence: CASRGLNLLSYEQYF.

The CDR3 loop reads CASSLKPSTPYEQYF. CDR3 nucleotide sequence: TGTGCCAGTAGCCTTAAGCCTTCCACACCCTACGAGCAGTACTTC. The chain employs TRBV19 and TRBJ2-7, with D uncertain. CDR1 and CDR2 (germline): LNHDA, SQIVND (reference sequence). The CDR3 sequence is 15 residues long. V was clipped by 6 bases and J by 2 bases, with 17 bases between them.

The CDR3 reads CASSAGQGMNTEAFF. The CDR3 bases are TGTGCCAGCAGCGCCGGACAGGGCATGAACACTGAAGCTTTCTTT. The chain combines TRBV7-9 with TRBJ1-1, with TRBD1 matching over 8 bases. The CDR3 has 15 amino acids. CDR1 and CDR2 (germline): SEHNR, FQNEAQ (reference sequence). Trimming removed 5 bases from V and 0 bases from J; junction bases left unmatched: 5.

This chain links TRBV9 with TRBJ1-1; 9 bases fit TRBD1. Trimming removed 0 bases from V and 6 bases from J; junction bases left unmatched: 6. The germline gives CDR1 SGDLS, CDR2 YYNGEE. This CDR3 contains 15 residues. CDR3 amino acids: CASSVATGGFSEAFF. The CDR3 bases are TGTGCCAGCAGCGTAGCGACAGGGGGTTTTTCTGAAGCTTTCTTT.

The chain is built from TRBV7-2 and TRBJ1-1; D not certain. Germline V gives CDR1 SGHTA, CDR2 FQGNSA. The CDR3 sequence is 16 residues long. Trimming shortened V by 0 bases and J by 6 bases, and 17 bases separated the two germline ends. In nucleotides, the CDR3 is TGTGCCAGCAGCTTAGCGTCACCAGTCGGGGAGGCTGAAGCTTTCTTT. Protein sequence: CASSLASPVGEAEAFF. Full variable domain (outside the CDR3, taken from reference TRBV7-2 and TRBJ1-1): GAGVSQSPSNKVTEKGKDVELRCDPISGHTALYWYRQSLGQGLEFLIYFQGNSAPDKSGLPSDRFSAERTGGSVSTLTIQRTQQEDSAVYLCASSLASPVGEAEAFFGQGTRLTVV.

Only one count was recorded for this clone. The gene calls are TRBV19 and TRBJ1-2, with D perhaps matching TRBD1 (5 bases). CDR1 and CDR2 from the germline V gene are LNHDA and SQIVND (reference sequence). The CDR3 runs to 14 residues. V was cut by 1 base and J by 4 bases, with 10 bases left in between. The CDR3 DNA reads as TGTGCCAGTAGTATAGCTGCAGGGCCCTATGGCTACACCTTC. Translated: CASSIAAGPYGYTF.

This chain links TRBV4-1 with TRBJ2-7; a weak D match, TRBD2 (6 bases). The germline CDR1 and CDR2 sequences are MGHRA and YSYEKL. Trimming took off 3 bases at V and 7 bases at J, with 16 bases between the two ends. The CDR3 length is 14 residues. The CDR3 region has the DNA TGCGCCAGCAGCCAGGGACTGTCGATGGGGGAGCAGTACTTC. It yields the protein CASSQGLSMGEQYF.

This clone was picked up a small number of times. The V call is TRBV4-1, the J call TRBJ2-7; unclear D gene. This CDR3 has 13 residues. The germline gives CDR1 MGHRA, CDR2 YSYEKL. V shed 4 bases and J shed 2 bases, with 9 bases lying between them. The DNA for the CDR3 is TGCGCCAGCAGCCGGCACTACGCCTACGAGCAGTACTTC. Translation: CASSRHYAYEQYF.

This rearrangement joins TRBV19 to TRBJ2-1; D possibly matches TRBD1 or TRBD2 (5 bases each). V gave up 9 bases and J gave up 7 bases, with 13 bases separating them. This CDR3 is 12 amino acids long. The germline V gene encodes CDR1 LNHDA and CDR2 SQIVND (reference sequence). The CDR3 sequence: CASLGTTNEQFF. In DNA, the CDR3 is TGTGCCAGCCTCGGGACCACGAATGAGCAGTTCTTC.

J is TRBJ1-5 and V is TRBV28; weak D call: TRBD1 (5 bases). Per the germline V gene, CDR1 is MDHEN and CDR2 is SYDVKM. V lost 5 bases and J 0 bases, leaving 20 bases between the germline ends. The CDR3 is 18 residues long. The CDR3 region is CASSPPRGPKLSNQPQHF. Here the CDR3 DNA reads TGTGCCAGCAGTCCCCCCCGGGGCCCCAAGCTTAGCAATCAGCCCCAGCATTTT.

The chain combines TRBV30 with TRBJ1-5; D might be TRBD1 (5 bases). This CDR3 has 14 amino acids. V lost 2 bases and J 2 bases, leaving 10 bases between the germline ends. Per germline, CDR1 GTSNPN and CDR2 SVGIG (reference sequence). The CDR3 reads CAWSQGVGNQPQHF. The CDR3 DNA sequence: TGTGCCTGGAGTCAAGGGGTGGGCAATCAGCCCCAGCATTTT.